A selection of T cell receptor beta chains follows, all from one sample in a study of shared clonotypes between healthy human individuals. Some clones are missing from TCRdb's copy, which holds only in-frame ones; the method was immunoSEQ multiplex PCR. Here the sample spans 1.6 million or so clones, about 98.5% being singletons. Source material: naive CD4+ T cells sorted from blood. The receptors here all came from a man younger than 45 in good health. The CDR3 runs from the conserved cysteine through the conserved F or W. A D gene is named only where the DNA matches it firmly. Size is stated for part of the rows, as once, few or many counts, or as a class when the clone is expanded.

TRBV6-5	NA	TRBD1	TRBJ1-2	CASSSIVTGVDGGYTF	TGTGCCAGCAGTTCAATCGTGACAGGGGTCGATGGTGGCTACACCTTC
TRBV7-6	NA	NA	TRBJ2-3	CASSLGRVSSTDTQYF	TGTGCCAGCAGCTTAGGTCGGGTATCTAGCACAGATACGCAGTATTTT
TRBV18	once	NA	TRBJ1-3	CASSPPRQGGGNTIYF	TGTGCCAGCTCACCACCTCGGCAGGGCGGTGGAAACACCATATATTTT
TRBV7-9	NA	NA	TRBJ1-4	CASSFLARGEKLFF	TGTGCCAGCAGCTTTTTAGCACGGGGCGAAAAACTGTTTTTT
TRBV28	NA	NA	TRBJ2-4	CASSPPRGLGAKNIQYF	TGTGCCAGCAGTCCCCCCCGGGGGCTCGGTGCCAAAAACATTCAGTACTTC
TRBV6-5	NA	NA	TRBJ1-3	CASSYFGPSGNTIYF	TGTGCCAGCAGTTATTTCGGCCCCTCTGGAAACACCATATATTTT
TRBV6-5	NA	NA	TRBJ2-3	CASSCRSEVGTDTQYF	TGTGCCAGCAGTTGCCGCAGCGAAGTTGGAACAGATACGCAGTATTTT
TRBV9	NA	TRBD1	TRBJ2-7	CASSPRGQGPYEQYF	TGTGCCAGCAGCCCTCGGGGACAGGGGCCCTACGAGCAGTACTTC
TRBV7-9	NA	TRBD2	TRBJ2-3	CASSMSGSHTDTQYF	TGTGCCAGCAGCATGAGCGGGAGTCACACAGATACGCAGTATTTT
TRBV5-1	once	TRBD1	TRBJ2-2	CASSLGQGGELFF	TGCGCCAGCAGCTTGGGACAGGGCGGGGAGCTGTTTTTT
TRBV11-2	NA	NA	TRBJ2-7	CASSLDPLYHYEQYF	TGTGCCAGCAGCTTAGATCCTTTATACCACTACGAGCAGTACTTC
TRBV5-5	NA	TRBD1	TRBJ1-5	CASSIQGANQPQHF	TGTGCCAGCAGCATACAGGGGGCGAATCAGCCCCAGCATTTT
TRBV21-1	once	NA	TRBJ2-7	CASELGPYEQYF	TGTGCCAGCGAACTAGGTCCTTACGAGCAGTACTTC
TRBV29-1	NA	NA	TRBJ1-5	CSVLFGPPKSNQPQHF	TGCAGCGTTTTATTCGGCCCCCCGAAGAGCAATCAGCCCCAGCATTTT
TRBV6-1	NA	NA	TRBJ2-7	CASSATGGHEQYF	TGTGCCAGCAGTGCTACTGGGGGGCACGAGCAGTACTTC